Each of the 18 T cell receptor beta chains below was sequenced from the same sample in a study of blood T cell repertoires in COVID-19 (dated by TCRdb to about 2020). Library preparation used the immunoSEQ multiplex PCR assay. Drawn from immuneACCESS, this table holds only the in-frame rearrangements with V and J called that TCRdb kept. Clones are partly lost; checked studies trace under half to an unresolved V gene and leave the rest unexplained. In this sample the table shows 60,000 or so clones, 65% to 80% of which occur a single time. About 20% of the sample is taken by the ten largest. Sequenced: peripheral blood. The receptors come from a man younger than 45 with COVID-19, enrolled during active disease.

The chain employs TRBV6-1 and TRBJ1-5; 9 bases line up with TRBD1. Germline CDR1 is MNHNS and CDR2 is SASEGT. The V segment lost 1 base and the J segment 6 bases; nucleotides outside the gene matches: 4. This CDR3 has 15 amino acids. CDR3 loop: CASSEGTGARQPQHF. The CDR3 DNA reads TGTGCCAGCAGTGAAGGGACAGGGGCTCGTCAGCCCCAGCATTTT.

The chain employs TRBV5-6 and TRBJ2-5; 10 bases are a match to TRBD1. The CDR3 is 16 residues long. CDR1 SGHDT and CDR2 YYEEEE come from the germline V gene. V dropped 1 base and J dropped 1; count of bases not matched to a gene: 4. CDR3 loop: CASSLLDRGRQETQYF. In DNA, the CDR3 is TGTGCCAGCAGCTTGTTAGACAGGGGGCGCCAAGAGACCCAGTACTTC.

This clone was recorded once. This chain connects TRBV29-1 to TRBJ2-1, with 7 bases identical to TRBD1. Germline lookup yields CDR1 SQVTM and CDR2 ANQGSEA. The CDR3 has 15 residues. V dropped 7 bases and J dropped 0; count of bases not matched to a gene: 9. The chain's CDR3 is CSARSGQSSYNEQFF. CDR3 sequence (DNA): TGCAGCGCCCGCTCGGGACAGAGCTCCTACAATGAGCAGTTCTTC.

Judged by abundance, this clone is medium-sized (0.01 to 0.1%). CDR3 amino acids: CASSSTGDEQYF. In DNA form, the CDR3 reads TGTGCCAGCAGCTCGACAGGGGACGAGCAGTACTTC. The rearrangement uses TRBV7-9 and TRBJ2-7; 8 bases line up with TRBD1. CDR3 length equals 12 residues. The germline gives CDR1 SEHNR, CDR2 FQNEAQ (reference sequence). The V gene end was trimmed by 4 bases and the J gene end by 5 bases; junction bases not matched to a gene: 1.

J is TRBJ1-2 and V is TRBV7-2; TRBD1 is a possible D gene (5 bases). This CDR3 spans 13 amino acids. Looked up from germline, CDR1 is SGHTA and CDR2 is FQGNSA. The V end was cut by 5 bases, the J end by 4 bases, with 11 bases between. This CDR3 reads CASSPQEGYGYTF. The DNA of the CDR3 is TGTGCCAGCAGCCCACAGGAGGGCTATGGCTACACCTTC.

The chain couples TRBV4-1 to TRBJ2-7; 8 bases align to TRBD2. CDR1 MGHRA and CDR2 YSYEKL come from the germline V gene. V trimming: 2 bases; J trimming: 5 bases; junction bases outside the gene matches: 8. The CDR3 contains 15 residues. CDR3 DNA: TGCGCCAGCAGCCAAATAAAGCGGGGGCAGGACGAGCAGTACTTC. It codes for CASSQIKRGQDEQYF.

The J gene is TRBJ2-5, the V gene TRBV2; TRBD2 agrees at 11 bases. The CDR3 spans 17 residues. In germline, CDR1 is SNHLY, CDR2 FYNNEI. Trimming removed 8 bases from V and 5 bases from J; junction bases left unmatched: 16. The CDR3 region is CASYELIAGGLGETQYF. CDR3 coding DNA: TGTGCCAGCTATGAATTGATAGCGGGAGGGCTTGGGGAGACCCAGTACTTC.

The chain couples TRBV11-1 to TRBJ1-4, with D unclear. Trimming cost V 6 bases and J 12 bases, with 17 bases left between them. The CDR3 length is 13 residues. Germline V gene data show CDR1 as SGHAT and CDR2 as FQDESV (reference sequence). The CDR3 DNA follows: TGTGCCAGCAGTCTCGACCCCCTGCGGGAACTGTTTTTT. The encoded protein is CASSLDPLRELFF.

This chain links TRBV24-1 with TRBJ1-5, with TRBD1 matching over 7 bases. Trimming at V came to 4 bases and at J to 14 bases, leaving 10 bases not matched to a gene. The CDR3 covers 13 residues. The germline V gene encodes CDR1 KGHDR and CDR2 SFDVKD. CDR3 DNA: TGTGCCACCAGTGAAGGGGACAGCGATGAAGAGCATTTT. Translated, it gives CATSEGDSDEEHF.

This clone was observed a few times. The chain joins TRBV9 to TRBJ1-6, with 8 bases aligning to TRBD1. Germline V CDR1 and CDR2: SGDLS, YYNGEE. Trimming cost V 4 bases and J 10 bases; bases outside gene matches: 10. This CDR3 region has 15 residues. The CDR3 loop is CASSTRTGRESPLHF. CDR3 in DNA: TGTGCCAGCAGCACTCGGACAGGGAGAGAGTCACCCCTCCACTTT.

The genes are TRBV29-1 and TRBJ2-5; D is unclear. The germline V gene encodes CDR1 SQVTM and CDR2 ANQGSEA. Trimming pared 6 bases from V and 1 base from J, leaving 9 bases between. The CDR3 spans 12 residues. Here the CDR3 reads CSVYHSQETQYF. The DNA of the CDR3 is TGCAGCGTCTATCACAGCCAAGAGACCCAGTACTTC.

The chain uses TRBV19 and TRBJ1-4; 9 bases agree with TRBD1. Per germline, CDR1 LNHDA and CDR2 SQIVND (reference sequence). The CDR3 is 14 amino acids. V trimming: 4 bases; J trimming: 7 bases; junction bases outside the gene matches: 4. CDR3 sequence: CASSKGQGTEKLFF. CDR3 in DNA: TGTGCCAGTAGTAAGGGACAGGGAACTGAAAAACTGTTTTTT. The full variable domain, rest sourced from reference TRBV19 and TRBJ1-4, is DGGITQSPKYLFRKEGQNVTLSCEQNLNHDAMYWYRQDPGQGLRLIYYSQIVNDFQKGDIAEGYSVSREKKESFPLTVTSAQKNPTAFYLCASSKGQGTEKLFFGSGTQLSVL.

The chain carries TRBV28 and TRBJ1-4; tentative D call: TRBD1 (5 bases). The CDR3 runs 13 residues. V dropped 5 bases and J dropped 7 bases, with 11 bases sitting between them. Germline CDR1 is MDHEN and CDR2 is SYDVKM. CDR3 in amino acids: CASSRGGFEKLFF. In nucleotides, the CDR3 is TGTGCCAGCAGTCGCGGGGGTTTTGAAAAACTGTTTTTT.

The J gene is TRBJ1-1, the V gene TRBV7-2, with 7 bases that match TRBD1. The germline V gene encodes CDR1 SGHTA and CDR2 FQGNSA. V gave up 5 bases and J gave up 4 bases; unmatched junction bases: 4. This CDR3 spans 13 amino acids. The CDR3 DNA follows: TGTGCCAGCAGCACCCAGGGGGGCACTGAAGCTTTCTTT. Protein sequence: CASSTQGGTEAFF.

This clone has more than one count but fewer than ten. The genes are TRBV19 and TRBJ1-5, with D hard to call. Between the trimmed V and J ends, which lost 7 bases and 0 bases, there was a span of 10 bases. The CDR3 is 14 residues long. Germline loops: CDR1 LNHDA, CDR2 SQIVND (reference sequence). CDR3 bases: TGTGCCAGTAAGCACCGATATAGCAATCAGCCCCAGCATTTT. It is translated as CASKHRYSNQPQHF.

The chain couples TRBV28 to TRBJ2-7, with TRBD1 as a possible D gene (8 bases). The CDR3 covers 15 residues. Germline loops: CDR1 MDHEN, CDR2 SYDVKM. Trimming shortened V by 6 bases and J by 5 bases, and 20 bases separated the two germline ends. The CDR3 sequence: CASSSNTGGGNEQYF. The CDR3 region has the DNA TGTGCCAGCAGCTCAAATACAGGGGGGGGAAACGAGCAGTACTTC.

J is TRBJ1-1 and V is TRBV19, with 9 positions matching TRBD1. The CDR3 covers 12 residues. The V gene's germline CDR1 is LNHDA and CDR2 SQIVND (reference sequence). J was trimmed by 11 bases and V by 6 bases; bases with no gene match: 7. The CDR3, as DNA: TGTGCCAGTAGGGGGACAGGGCTACTCGCTTTCTTT. It codes for CASRGTGLLAFF.

The chain carries TRBV7-9 and TRBJ2-7, with D uncertain. Germline lookup yields CDR1 SEHNR and CDR2 FQNEAQ (reference sequence). The CDR3 is 12 amino acids. The V gene lost 5 bases and the J gene lost 6 bases, with 11 bases spanning the gap. The CDR3: CASSVNRAEQYF. DNA for the CDR3: TGTGCCAGCAGCGTGAACCGAGCCGAGCAGTACTTC.